What follows are 14 T cell receptor beta chains derived from one specimen sequenced in a study of blood T cells in healthy people across ages. A second PCR of 7 to 11 cycles used a sample-barcoded 5' primer and a J-beta primer mix. TCRdb passed the 5' RACE reads through MiXCR, listing each CDR3 protein once. The data show 850,000 to 950,000 distinct CDR3 sequences, more than 25% seen once. Material: blood. The receptor set was obtained from a woman of 80 years or more in good health.

To note about this clonotype: One junction end disagrees with the germline gene, perhaps due to a read error. The chain has TRBV18 and TRBJ2-7; D is possibly TRBD1 or TRBD2 (6 bases each). The CDR3 totals 12 residues. CDR1 is KGHSH, CDR2 LQKENI, per germline. The CDR3, as DNA: TGTGCCGGCTCACCCGGGGGCCGCGAGCAGTACTTC. It encodes CAGSPGGREQYF.

In this sample, this clonotype turned up many times. The chain couples TRBV7-2 to TRBJ1-5; D is unresolved. Looked up from germline, CDR1 is SGHTA and CDR2 is FQGNSA. The CDR3 loop spans 16 amino acids. V lost 6 bases and J 4 bases, leaving 19 bases between the germline ends. The CDR3 loop reads CASSSIGTLGNQPQHF. The CDR3 nucleotides are TGTGCCAGCAGTTCAATTGGCACTTTGGGGAATCAGCCCCAGCATTTT.

This clonotype was seen many times. The V gene is TRBV7-2, the J gene TRBJ2-1, with 8 bases identical to TRBD2. CDR3 length: 14 amino acids. Germline CDR1 SGHTA, CDR2 FQGNSA. V trimming: 2 bases; J trimming: 4 bases; junction bases outside the gene matches: 1. The DNA for the CDR3 is TGTGCCAGCAGCTTACTAGCGGGTTACAATGAGCAGTTCTTC. Translation gives CASSLLAGYNEQFF.

This clonotype was seen repeatedly, ten times or more. This chain joins TRBV3-1 and TRBJ2-7; D remains unclear. The CDR3 contains 12 residues. Trimming stripped 3 bases from V and 11 bases from J, with 14 bases between. Germline-derived CDR1 and CDR2 are LGHDT and YNNKEL (reference sequence). This CDR3 is CASSHSPHRKYF. The CDR3 region has the DNA TGTGCCAGCAGCCACAGCCCCCATCGGAAGTACTTC.

This clonotype was recorded many times. The chain has TRBV15 and TRBJ1-5; no clear D gene. Per germline, CDR1 LNHNV and CDR2 YYDKDF (reference sequence). Between the trimmed V and J ends, which lost 8 bases and 6 bases, there was a span of 14 bases. The CDR3 spans 13 residues. CDR3 in amino acids: CATHSGRGQPQHF. CDR3 nucleotide sequence: TGTGCCACCCATTCCGGACGGGGTCAGCCCCAGCATTTT. Full variable domain (outside the CDR3, taken from reference TRBV15 and TRBJ1-5): DAMVIQNPRYQVTQFGKPVTLSCSQTLNHNVMYWYQQKSSQAPKLLFHYYDKDFNNEADTPDNFQSRRPNTSFCFLDIRSPGLGDTAMYLCATHSGRGQPQHFGDGTRLSIL.

Here the CDR3 reads CASNGWGRGGAGELFF. CDR3 nucleotides: TGTGCCAGCAACGGCTGGGGCAGGGGGGGTGCCGGGGAGCTGTTTTTT. This chain joins TRBV9 and TRBJ2-2; TRBD1 or TRBD2 may be the D gene (7 bases each). CDR3 length: 16 amino acids. Germline lookup yields CDR1 SGDLS and CDR2 YYNGEE. The germline V and J ends were trimmed by 6 bases and 6 bases, with 21 bases remaining between them. Filled out from reference TRBV9 and TRBJ2-2, the complete variable domain reads DSGVTQTPKHLITATGQRVTLRCSPRSGDLSVYWYQQSLDQGLQFLIQYYNGEERAKGNILERFSAQQFPDLHSELNLSSLELGDSALYFCASNGWGRGGAGELFFGEGSRLTVL.

This clonotype was observed many times. One base away lies a much larger clone, so this may be a sequencing read error. The chain uses TRBV7-9 and TRBJ2-7; TRBD1 might be the D (7 bases). Trimming stripped 11 bases from V and 7 bases from J, with 27 bases between. The germline V gene has CDR1 SEHNR and CDR2 FQNEAQ (reference sequence). The CDR3 contains 15 residues. CDR3 protein: CAGHQGDSSYNEQYF. The CDR3 bases are TGTGCCGGTCATCAGGGGGACTCTAGTTACAATGAGCAGTACTTC. The complete variable domain, with remaining parts taken from reference TRBV7-9 and TRBJ2-7, reads DTGVSQNPRHKITKRGQNVTFRCDPISEHNRLYWYRQTLGQGPEFLTYFQNEAQLEKSRLLSDRFSAERPKGSFSTLEIQRTEQGDSAMYLCAGHQGDSSYNEQYFGPGTRLTVT.

For this clonotype: Since a much larger clone is just one base distant, this may be a read error. V and J are TRBV20-1 and TRBJ2-5; no clear D. Germline V gene sequence: CDR1 DFQATT, CDR2 SNEGSKA (reference sequence). CDR3 length equals 14 residues. The V end lost 0 bases, the J end lost 11 bases, and 19 bases lay between the germline ends. This chain's CDR3 is CSARDQSTPDEQYF. The CDR3 DNA sequence: TGCAGTGCTAGAGACCAAAGTACCCCGGATGAGCAGTACTTC.

A few counts support this clonotype. One base away lies a much larger clone, so this may be a sequencing read error. The chain uses TRBV12-3 or TRBV12-4 and TRBJ2-5; 7 bases map to TRBD2. With 4 bases clipped from V and 11 bases from J, the junction kept 13 bases outside the gene matches. The CDR3 runs to 14 residues. The CDR3 region has the DNA TGTGCCAGCAGTTCGAGGACTAGGTCCAATGAGCAGTACTTC. Protein sequence: CASSSRTRSNEQYF.

Ten or more counts support this clonotype. This chain uses TRBV6-2 or TRBV6-3 with TRBJ2-4; D is unresolved. Germline V CDR1 and CDR2: MNHEY, SVGEGT. V gave up 5 bases and J gave up 1 base, with 12 bases separating them. The CDR3 runs to 15 residues. The CDR3 region is CASSHQAWAKNIQYF. CDR3 bases: TGTGCCAGCAGTCACCAGGCGTGGGCCAAAAACATTCAGTACTTC.

This clonotype appeared many times. The V gene is TRBV6-5, the J gene TRBJ1-6, with a possible D match to TRBD1 (5 bases). The CDR3 has 19 residues. The V end was cut by 0 bases, the J end by 6 bases, with 21 bases between. The germline V gene encodes CDR1 MNHEY and CDR2 SVGAGI. CDR3 bases: TGTGCCAGCAGTTACTCGACCCCAGGGTGGTGGGGCATTAATTCACCCCTCCACTTT. Translated: CASSYSTPGWWGINSPLHF.

The sample holds many counts of this clonotype. The chain combines TRBV7-9 with TRBJ1-1; no definite D call. Germline-derived CDR1 and CDR2 are SEHNR and FQNEAQ (reference sequence). Trimming took 5 bases from V and 0 from J, leaving 13 bases between them. The CDR3 extends over 15 amino acids. CDR3 DNA sequence: TGTGCCAGCAGCCCCCCGATATGGGTGAACACTGAAGCTTTCTTT. As protein: CASSPPIWVNTEAFF.

A word on this clonotype: A much larger clone is a single base away; this may be a read error. V usage is TRBV20-1 and J usage is TRBJ2-5, with 10 bases lining up with TRBD1. V lost 6 bases and J lost 5; bases outside the gene matches: 9. Germline V gene data show CDR1 as DFQATT and CDR2 as SNEGSKA (reference sequence). The CDR3 extends over 14 amino acids. DNA of the CDR3: TGCAGTGCCCCACGACCGGGACAGGGGGAGACCCAGTACTTC. This translates into CSAPRPGQGETQYF.

In its sample, this clonotype was seen a few times. The rearrangement uses TRBV12-3 or TRBV12-4 and TRBJ2-5; 12 bases align to TRBD2. CDR3 length: 15 residues. The V segment lost 6 bases and the J segment 11 bases; nucleotides outside the gene matches: 13. The CDR3 bases are TGTGCCAGCAGACCACTAGCGGGGGGACCCAATGAGCAGTACTTC. Its translation is CASRPLAGGPNEQYF.